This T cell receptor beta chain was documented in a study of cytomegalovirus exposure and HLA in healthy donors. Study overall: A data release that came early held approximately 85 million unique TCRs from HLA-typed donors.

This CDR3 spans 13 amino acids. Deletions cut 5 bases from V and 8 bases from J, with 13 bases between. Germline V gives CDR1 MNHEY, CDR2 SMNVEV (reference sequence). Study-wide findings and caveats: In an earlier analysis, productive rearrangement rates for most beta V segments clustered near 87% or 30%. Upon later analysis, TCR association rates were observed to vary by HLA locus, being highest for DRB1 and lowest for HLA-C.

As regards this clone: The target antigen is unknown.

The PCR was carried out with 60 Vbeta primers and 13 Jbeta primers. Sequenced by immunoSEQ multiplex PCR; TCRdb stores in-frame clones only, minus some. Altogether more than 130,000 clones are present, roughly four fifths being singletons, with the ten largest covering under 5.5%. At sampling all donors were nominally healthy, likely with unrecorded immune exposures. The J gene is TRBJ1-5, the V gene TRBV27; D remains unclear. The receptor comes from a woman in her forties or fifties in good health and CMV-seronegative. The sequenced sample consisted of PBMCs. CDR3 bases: TGTGCCAGCAGTCCCTCCCTTACAGAGCCCCAGCATTTT. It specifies CASSPSLTEPQHF.